This T cell receptor beta chain was sequenced in a study of metastatic and nonmetastatic thyroid tumors. In the study overall: Repertoire comparisons spanned blood and tumor or nodule tissue from malignant and benign thyroid patients.

Trimming left V 5 bases short and J 0 bases short, with 14 bases between. CDR1 and CDR2 (germline): SNHLY, FYNNEI. This CDR3 contains 16 residues. The authors' processing: A classifier for distant metastasis in papillary thyroid cancer was constructed using CDR3 differences observed across clinicopathological groups. From the PCR reads, TCRdb re-called clones with MiXCR. The V and J calls, along with clone size, are taken from TCRdb and not from the paper's own processing. Of about 27,000 clones listed, 15% are singletons. Every patient was untreated before thyroid surgery. This clone has ten or more counts.

This clonotype was obtained from a male donor with papillary thyroid cancer or a benign thyroid nodule (not recorded which). Some clones in this sample may be carry-over from other donors' samples. Source material: blood. The chain couples TRBV2 to TRBJ2-1; TRBD1 might be the D (7 bases). The CDR3 nucleotides read TGTGCCAGCAGTCCGTCAGGGGGGAGCTCCTACAATGAGCAGTTCTTC. It specifies CASSPSGGSSYNEQFF.